A selection of T cell receptor beta chains follows, all from one sample in a study of blood T cell repertoires in COVID-19. Produced via immunoSEQ multiplex PCR; TCRdb's table is partial and in-frame only. The repertoire holds a few hundred thousand clones, with over 75% as singletons. Sequencing was done on a sample of peripheral blood. The receptors were gathered from a human donor in a cohort sampled during active COVID-19. CDR3s include the opening cysteine and the closing phenylalanine or tryptophan. A D gene is named only where the DNA matches it firmly. Not every row has a clone size; where given, it reads once, few, many or a size class.

clone_size: once; j_call: TRBJ1-2; v_call: TRBV10-2; d_call: TRBD1; cdr3_nt: TGCGCCAGCAACGTCGGGACAGGGAATCTTGCTAACTATGGCTACACCTTC; cdr3_aa: CASNVGTGNLANYGYTF
clone_size: NA; j_call: TRBJ2-7; v_call: TRBV9; d_call: TRBD1; cdr3_nt: TGTGCCAGCAGCGTAGAGGGGACAGGGGTATCCCTGCACGAGCAGTACTTC; cdr3_aa: CASSVEGTGVSLHEQYF
clone_size: few; j_call: TRBJ1-2; v_call: TRBV28; d_call: NA; cdr3_nt: TGTGCCAGCGGAACCACGGGCAGGAGGAACTATGGCTACACCTTC; cdr3_aa: CASGTTGRRNYGYTF
clone_size: few; j_call: TRBJ1-2; v_call: TRBV28; d_call: TRBD1; cdr3_nt: TGTGCCAGCAGATGGACAGGGGGGACTAACTATGGCTACACCTTC; cdr3_aa: CASRWTGGTNYGYTF
clone_size: NA; j_call: TRBJ1-3; v_call: TRBV5-4; d_call: NA; cdr3_nt: TGTGCCAGCAGCTTGGCAGCTGGAAACACCATATATTTT; cdr3_aa: CASSLAAGNTIYF
clone_size: NA; j_call: TRBJ2-2; v_call: TRBV2; d_call: NA; cdr3_nt: TGTGCCACAAAGCGGGCAGCGAACACCGGGGAGCTGTTTTTT; cdr3_aa: CATKRAANTGELFF
clone_size: once; j_call: TRBJ2-2; v_call: TRBV19; d_call: NA; cdr3_nt: TGTGCCAGTAGTAGGCAGTCAAACACCGGGGAGCTGTTTTTT; cdr3_aa: CASSRQSNTGELFF
clone_size: NA; j_call: TRBJ2-3; v_call: TRBV10-3; d_call: TRBD2; cdr3_nt: TGTGCCATCAGTGACAAAGCGGGGGGGCGGAAAGATACGCAGTATTTT; cdr3_aa: CAISDKAGGRKDTQYF
clone_size: NA; j_call: TRBJ1-4; v_call: TRBV19; d_call: TRBD1; cdr3_nt: TGTGCCAGTAGAAACCAGGGGGCAGGTGAAAAACTGTTTTTT; cdr3_aa: CASRNQGAGEKLFF
clone_size: NA; j_call: TRBJ1-6; v_call: TRBV2; d_call: TRBD1; cdr3_nt: TGTGCCAGCAGCGGGACAGCCCAGGTTTCACCCCTCCACTTT; cdr3_aa: CASSGTAQVSPLHF
clone_size: NA; j_call: TRBJ2-2; v_call: TRBV18; d_call: NA; cdr3_nt: TGTGCCAGCTCACTGCGGGACAGGAACACCGGGGAGCTGTTTTTT; cdr3_aa: CASSLRDRNTGELFF
clone_size: once; j_call: TRBJ2-5; v_call: TRBV19; d_call: NA; cdr3_nt: TGTGCCAGAACCGACAGAGACGATTGTGGCGTACAAGAGACCCAGTACTTC; cdr3_aa: CARTDRDDCGVQETQYF
clone_size: many; j_call: TRBJ2-7; v_call: TRBV2; d_call: NA; cdr3_nt: TGTGCCAGCGCTGCGGTAACGGGGCAGTACTTC; cdr3_aa: CASAAVTGQYF
clone_size: NA; j_call: TRBJ1-5; v_call: TRBV15; d_call: NA; cdr3_nt: TGTGCCACCACCTGGGGGGGGAATCAGCCCCAGCATTTT; cdr3_aa: CATTWGGNQPQHF
clone_size: NA; j_call: TRBJ2-1; v_call: TRBV24-1; d_call: TRBD2; cdr3_nt: TGTGCCACCAGTGACCCTGCGAGGGGACTAGCGGGAAATGAGCAGTTCTTC; cdr3_aa: CATSDPARGLAGNEQFF
clone_size: NA; j_call: TRBJ1-6; v_call: TRBV2; d_call: TRBD1; cdr3_nt: TGTGCCAGCAAAGGGACAGCCGAATCACCCCTCCACTTT; cdr3_aa: CASKGTAESPLHF
clone_size: NA; j_call: TRBJ1-1; v_call: TRBV7-2; d_call: NA; cdr3_nt: TGTGCCAGCAGCTTAGTACAGGGAAAGGCTTTCTTT; cdr3_aa: CASSLVQGKAFF
clone_size: NA; j_call: TRBJ1-4; v_call: TRBV5-1; d_call: NA; cdr3_nt: TGCGCCAGCAGCTTTACCAGGACTGGGATGAGTGGTGAAAAACTGTTTTTT; cdr3_aa: CASSFTRTGMSGEKLFF
clone_size: NA; j_call: TRBJ2-1; v_call: TRBV3-1/TRBV3-2; d_call: NA; cdr3_nt: TGTGCCAGCAGCCAAGATTGCAGGGGTAATGAGCAGTTCTTC; cdr3_aa: CASSQDCRGNEQFF
clone_size: NA; j_call: TRBJ2-3; v_call: TRBV5-1; d_call: NA; cdr3_nt: TGCGCCAGCAGTGGTGGGGGCGATACAGATACGCAGTATTTT; cdr3_aa: CASSGGGDTDTQYF
clone_size: NA; j_call: TRBJ2-2; v_call: TRBV19; d_call: NA; cdr3_nt: TGTGCCAGTTACAGGGACACCGGGGAGCTGTTTTTT; cdr3_aa: CASYRDTGELFF
clone_size: NA; j_call: TRBJ2-1; v_call: TRBV6-5; d_call: TRBD2; cdr3_nt: TGTGCCAGCAGTTACCCCGGACTAGCGGGAGCAGAGCAGTTCTTC; cdr3_aa: CASSYPGLAGAEQFF
clone_size: NA; j_call: TRBJ2-1; v_call: TRBV10-3; d_call: NA; cdr3_nt: TGTGCCATCCAAGGAGTAGGCGAGCAGTTCTTC; cdr3_aa: CAIQGVGEQFF
clone_size: NA; j_call: TRBJ2-5; v_call: TRBV7-9; d_call: TRBD1; cdr3_nt: TGTGCCAGCAGCTTATACAGGGGGAGCCAAGAGACCCAGTACTTC; cdr3_aa: CASSLYRGSQETQYF
clone_size: NA; j_call: TRBJ1-3; v_call: TRBV28; d_call: NA; cdr3_nt: TGTGCCAGCAGTCCGCCAAAAACAGGTACTGGAAACACCATATATTTT; cdr3_aa: CASSPPKTGTGNTIYF
clone_size: once; j_call: TRBJ2-1; v_call: TRBV7-2; d_call: NA; cdr3_nt: TGTGCCAGCAGCTTAAGAGTCGATGAGCAGTTCTTC; cdr3_aa: CASSLRVDEQFF
clone_size: NA; j_call: TRBJ1-4; v_call: TRBV27; d_call: TRBD1; cdr3_nt: TGTGCCAGCAGTCCTAGTTACGGACAGGGGGGTAATGAAAAACTGTTTTTT; cdr3_aa: CASSPSYGQGGNEKLFF
clone_size: NA; j_call: TRBJ2-6; v_call: TRBV30; d_call: NA; cdr3_nt: TGTGCCTGGAGTCTACGGACACGCCGCGCGGCAGGGGCCAACGTCCTGACTTTC; cdr3_aa: CAWSLRTRRAAGANVLTF
clone_size: NA; j_call: TRBJ2-3; v_call: TRBV9; d_call: NA; cdr3_nt: TGTGCCAGCAGCGTGGGCAGGGGCACAGATACGCAGTATTTT; cdr3_aa: CASSVGRGTDTQYF
clone_size: NA; j_call: TRBJ2-7; v_call: TRBV5-6; d_call: TRBD2; cdr3_nt: TGTGCCAGCAGCCCCGCGTTGGGACTAGCGGGGTCCTACGAGCAGTACTTC; cdr3_aa: CASSPALGLAGSYEQYF
clone_size: NA; j_call: TRBJ2-3; v_call: TRBV11-2; d_call: TRBD1; cdr3_nt: TGTGCCAGCAGTAGATACAGGGGCCTCACAGATACGCAGTATTTT; cdr3_aa: CASSRYRGLTDTQYF
clone_size: NA; j_call: TRBJ2-2; v_call: TRBV11-2; d_call: NA; cdr3_nt: TGTGCCAGCAGGACCCTGGGGGCAGGGGCTTTCACCGGGGAGCTGTTTTTT; cdr3_aa: CASRTLGAGAFTGELFF